The present T cell receptor beta chain was sequenced within a study of T cells after yellow fever vaccination. Study information: Libraries from low-cell-number fractions were prepared with the SMART-Seq v4 Ultra Low Input RNA kit. Overall study results and limits: Post-booster repertoires contained most primary-vaccination clones again (96% CD4, 88% CD8).

Trimming took off 4 bases at V and 2 bases at J, with 12 bases between the two ends. The length of the CDR3 is 14 residues. Germline CDR1 is SGHTA and CDR2 is FQGNSA. TCRdb reprocessed the 5' RACE reads with MiXCR, giving one entry per CDR3 protein. The data hold 250,000 to 350,000 distinct CDR3 sequences, with around 8.6% observed a single time. Only a few counts were recorded for this clonotype. Its antigen is unknown. Sequencing was performed on CD4+ T cells sorted from PBMCs, taken 5 days after the yellow fever booster vaccination. The rearrangement uses TRBV7-2 and TRBJ2-7; a weak D match, TRBD1 (6 bases). The receptor's source is a man aged 18 to 29 who received the YFV17D yellow fever vaccine. CDR3 nucleotides: TGTGCCAGCAGCTCACCGACAGGACCCTACGAGCAGTACTTC. Translating it yields CASSSPTGPYEQYF.